This TCR beta chain was found in a study of blood T cell repertoires in COVID-19. Study details: Specimens from acute and convalescent COVID-19 originated in the United States, Italy and Spain.

Cohorts were based on clinical histories the participants reported. Method: immunoSEQ multiplex PCR; TCRdb's copy keeps in-frame clones and lacks some. The table lists about 370,000 clones, 80% to 95% of them singletons, with 0.8% to 0.9% in the top ten. This CDR3 comprises 13 residues. Germline V gene lookup returns CDR1 SQVTM and CDR2 ANQGSEA. Trimming at V came to 6 bases and at J to 4 bases, leaving 5 bases not matched to a gene. The chain carries TRBV29-1 and TRBJ1-2; 10 positions match TRBD1. The specimen sequenced was PBMCs or T cells enriched from blood (not recorded which). The clonotype was recovered from a woman in her thirties or forties who had been exposed to COVID-19. The CDR3 DNA reads TGCAGCGTCGTGACAGGGGGCGTCTATGGCTACACCTTC. Its translation is CSVVTGGVYGYTF.